Below, 11 T cell receptor beta chains from the same sample are listed, as sequenced in a study of shared clonotypes between healthy human individuals (dated by TCRdb to 2020 to 2021). Library preparation used the immunoSEQ multiplex PCR assay. Entries here come from immuneACCESS through TCRdb and include only in-frame sequences with V and J called. Some clones fail to appear in such tables; in the studies checked, an unresolved V gene covers under half of the shortfall, and the cause of the remainder is unknown. The sample table records 1,400,000 or so clones; 98% to 99% of these occur just once. The top ten constitute roughly 0.35% of the sample. Sequencing was performed on naive CD4+ T cells sorted from blood. The cell subset or site tag for this specimen amounts to: CD45RA+ positively selected. The receptors were sampled from a man aged 25-40 years in good health.

V and J are TRBV5-6 and TRBJ2-7; 8 nucleotides match TRBD2. Per the germline V gene, CDR1 is SGHDT and CDR2 is YYEEEE. The CDR3 is made up of 16 amino acids. V trimming: 5 bases; J trimming: 1 base; junction bases outside the gene matches: 11. The CDR3, as DNA: TGTGCCAGCAGTTCTATACTAGCGGCTCCTTCCTACGAGCAGTACTTC. This encodes CASSSILAAPSYEQYF. Full variable domain (rest looked up from reference TRBV5-6 and TRBJ2-7): DAGVTQSPTHLIKTRGQQVTLRCSPKSGHDTVSWYQQALGQGPQFIFQYYEEEERQRGNFPDRFSGHQFPNYSSELNVNALLLGDSALYLCASSSILAAPSYEQYFGPGTRLTVT.

The chain employs TRBV5-1 and TRBJ2-3; 7 nucleotides align to TRBD1. The CDR3 has 13 residues. The J segment lost 2 bases and the V segment lost 5 bases, leaving 2 bases of the junction unmatched. CDR1 SGHRS and CDR2 YFSETQ come from the germline V gene. The CDR3 sequence: CASSEGATDTQYF. DNA for the CDR3: TGCGCCAGCAGTGAGGGGGCCACAGATACGCAGTATTTT.

V and J are TRBV2 and TRBJ2-1; D possibly matches TRBD1 or TRBD2 (7 bases each). This CDR3 has 16 amino acids. The V end lost 3 bases, the J end lost 2 bases, and 14 bases lay between the germline ends. Germline CDR1 SNHLY, CDR2 FYNNEI. The CDR3 DNA is TGTGCCAGCAGTGACTTGGGGAGGGGGCCCTACAATGAGCAGTTCTTC. Protein: CASSDLGRGPYNEQFF. Filled out from reference TRBV2 and TRBJ2-1, the complete variable domain reads EPEVTQTPSHQVTQMGQEVILRCVPISNHLYFYWYRQILGQKVEFLVSFYNNEISEKSEIFDDQFSVERPDGSNFTLKIRSTKLEDSAMYFCASSDLGRGPYNEQFFGPGTRLTVL.

V usage is TRBV27 and J usage is TRBJ1-1; D gene ambiguous. Between the trimmed V and J ends, which lost 1 base and 1 base, there was a span of 7 bases. Looked up from germline, CDR1 is MNHEY and CDR2 is SMNVEV (reference sequence). The CDR3 extends over 14 amino acids. The CDR3 reads CASSLLSTNTEAFF. Written as DNA, the CDR3 is TGTGCCAGCAGTTTATTATCGACGAACACTGAAGCTTTCTTT.

The chain employs TRBV11-2 and TRBJ2-1, with D tentatively TRBD2 (5 bases). In germline, CDR1 is SGHAT, CDR2 FQNNGV. V was clipped by 5 bases and J by 7 bases, with 21 bases between them. CDR3 length: 16 amino acids. The CDR3 reads CASSKMASRKGNEQFF. CDR3 nucleotide sequence: TGTGCCAGCAGCAAAATGGCTAGCAGGAAAGGGAATGAGCAGTTCTTC.

The chain combines TRBV9 with TRBJ2-3; TRBD1 agrees at 10 bases. This CDR3 spans 15 amino acids. The V and J ends lost 4 bases and 1 base, in that order; junction bases with no gene match: 3. The germline gives CDR1 SGDLS, CDR2 YYNGEE. Written as DNA, the CDR3 is TGTGCCAGCAGCATAGGGACAGGGGGCACAGATACGCAGTATTTT. It is translated as CASSIGTGGTDTQYF.

This sequence joins TRBV6-1 and TRBJ2-7, with D unresolved. V was pared by 7 bases and J by 6 bases, with 10 bases between. This CDR3 comprises 11 residues. Germline-derived CDR1 and CDR2 are MNHNS and SASEGT. The CDR3 sequence: CASNQGREQYF. The CDR3 DNA is TGTGCCAGCAACCAAGGGCGCGAGCAGTACTTC.

V and J are TRBV29-1 and TRBJ2-3; D might be TRBD2 (6 bases). CDR1 is SQVTM and CDR2 is ANQGSEA in the germline V gene. The CDR3 extends over 13 amino acids. The CDR3 protein is CSARGVLTDTQYF. The DNA of the CDR3 is TGCAGTGCCCGCGGGGTTTTGACAGATACGCAGTATTTT.

J is TRBJ2-5 and V is TRBV11-3, with TRBD1 as a possible D gene (6 bases). This CDR3 has 16 amino acids. V shed 0 bases and J shed 2 bases, with 13 bases lying between them. CDR1 is SGHNT and CDR2 is YENEEA in the germline V gene. CDR3 coding DNA: TGTGCCAGCAGCTTAGATTCAACCAGGGGACAAGAGACCCAGTACTTC. Its protein is CASSLDSTRGQETQYF.

V and J are TRBV7-6 and TRBJ2-2; D unclear. The CDR3 contains 15 residues. V lost 3 bases and J lost 6, with 14 bases in between. Germline assignment: CDR1 SGHVS and CDR2 FNYEAQ. The CDR3 reads CASSFSHYGAGELFF. CDR3 coding DNA: TGTGCCAGCAGCTTTTCCCATTATGGGGCCGGGGAGCTGTTTTTT.

The chain couples TRBV11-3 to TRBJ2-3; 11 positions match TRBD2. V gave up 5 bases and J gave up 2 bases; unmatched junction bases: 6. This CDR3 spans 16 amino acids. The germline V gene encodes CDR1 SGHNT and CDR2 YENEEA. CDR3 DNA: TGTGCCAGCAGCCCCACTAGCGGGAGAGACACAGATACGCAGTATTTT. Translated, it gives CASSPTSGRDTDTQYF.